This paragraph covers one T cell receptor (beta chain) sequence. Antigen unknown. This record comes from a study of OX40 agonist ivuxolimab in advanced cancers. Turning to the study itself: Patients received the agonistic anti-OX40 (CD134) antibody ivuxolimab. Study results and caveats: Both CD4+ and CD8+ T cell populations in blood had undergone clonal expansion by week 6 at 0.1 to 3.0 mg/kg.

Germline CDR1 GTSNPN, CDR2 SVGIG (reference sequence). Deletions cut 0 bases from V and 10 bases from J, with 19 bases between. The length of the CDR3 is 15 residues. Collection of blood occurred at baseline, at cycle 4 day 1, and at cycle 7 day 1. Clones were sequenced by immunoSEQ multiplex PCR, and TCRdb holds only the in-frame ones, with some missing. The sample lists 25,000 to 30,000 clones, 84% occurring once. V usage is TRBV30 and J usage is TRBJ2-1, with a tentative D call TRBD2 (7 bases). This TCR derives from an adult with an advanced solid tumor such as melanoma, head and neck, liver or kidney cancer. This specimen was CD4+ or CD8+ T cells sorted from blood, taken in a trial of the OX40 agonist ivuxolimab. DNA for the CDR3: TGTGCCTGGAGTGTTGGTGGGGGGGCCGGTCAGGAGCAGTTCTTC. It translates to CAWSVGGGAGQEQFF.